These 32 T cell receptor beta chains were sequenced from one sample in a study of T cell responses to AZD1222 COVID-19 vaccine (dated by TCRdb to the early 2020s). The time point label, as the study defines it: baseline before first vaccination. The method behind the library was the immunoSEQ multiplex PCR assay. Held by TCRdb, this immuneACCESS table contains in-frame sequences only and omits some clones. Under half of the omission traces to an unresolved V gene where checked; the cause of the rest is unknown. The sample includes about 130,000 clones, with over 90% observed a single time. The ten largest make up roughly 5.9% of the sample. Source: peripheral blood, taken on day 0 of AZD1222 vaccination. The receptors were sampled from an adult in good health.

The V call is TRBV7-6, the J call TRBJ2-1; TRBD2 is a possible D gene (6 bases). This CDR3 has 18 amino acids. Germline V CDR1 and CDR2: SGHVS, FNYEAQ. Deletions cut 5 bases from V and 0 bases from J, with 20 bases between. The CDR3 protein is CASSQRVMGVHSYNEQFF. CDR3 coding DNA: TGTGCCAGCAGCCAGCGGGTGATGGGCGTACACTCCTACAATGAGCAGTTCTTC.

The chain has TRBV29-1 and TRBJ1-2; weak D call: TRBD1 (5 bases). The CDR3 loop spans 13 amino acids. Trimming removed 5 bases from V and 3 bases from J, with 13 bases in between. Germline V gene lookup returns CDR1 SQVTM and CDR2 ANQGSEA. This CDR3 is CSVLGGDDYGYTF. As DNA, the CDR3 is TGCAGCGTTTTGGGAGGGGACGACTATGGCTACACCTTC.

The chain links TRBV7-3 to TRBJ2-5; tentatively, D is TRBD2 (6 bases). Trimming pared 4 bases from V and 7 bases from J, leaving 10 bases between. Germline assignment: CDR1 SGHTA and CDR2 FQGTGA. The CDR3 is 12 amino acids. The CDR3 region has the DNA TGTGCCAGCAGCTGGGTGGGAGGGACCCAGTACTTC. Translation gives CASSWVGGTQYF.

The genes are TRBV6-1 and TRBJ2-7; TRBD1 matches 9 bases. The CDR3 has 14 residues. Germline CDR1 is MNHNS and CDR2 is SASEGT. Germline trimming cut 3 bases from V and 7 bases from J; bases unmatched to any gene: 7. CDR3: CASSDGGQGTEQYF. The CDR3 region has the DNA TGTGCCAGCAGTGATGGCGGACAGGGGACGGAGCAGTACTTC.

The chain is built from TRBV30 and TRBJ2-2, with D possibly called TRBD1 or TRBD2 (6 bases each). Germline V gene data show CDR1 as GTSNPN and CDR2 as SVGIG (reference sequence). V gave up 0 bases and J gave up 6 bases, with 17 bases separating them. The CDR3 loop spans 16 amino acids. The CDR3 DNA follows: TGTGCCTGGAGTGTACTAGGGGGGCTAGAGCCCGGGGAGCTGTTTTTT. It encodes CAWSVLGGLEPGELFF.

The chain links TRBV12-3 or TRBV12-4 to TRBJ1-2; D is unclear. V lost 9 bases, J lost 3 bases, and 11 bases lay in between. The CDR3 is 12 residues long. Here the CDR3 DNA reads TGTGCCAGTGAGGATGGCCACTATGGCTACACCTTC. Protein sequence: CASEDGHYGYTF.

V is TRBV7-2 and J is TRBJ1-5, with a tentative D call TRBD1 (5 bases). CDR3 length: 14 residues. V was cut by 0 bases and J by 6 bases, with 9 bases left in between. Germline V gives CDR1 SGHTA, CDR2 FQGNSA. The CDR3 reads CASSLARGSQPQHF. Written as DNA, the CDR3 is TGTGCCAGCAGCTTAGCGCGGGGGAGTCAGCCCCAGCATTTT.

The chain recombines TRBV5-4 with TRBJ2-3; no clear D gene. This CDR3 comprises 13 residues. V was cut by 4 bases and J by 3 bases, with 9 bases left in between. Germline V gives CDR1 SGHNT, CDR2 YYREEE (reference sequence). DNA of the CDR3: TGTGCCAGCAGCCCCGAAGCGACAGATACGCAGTATTTT. Amino acids: CASSPEATDTQYF.

The rearrangement uses TRBV4-1 and TRBJ1-2; TRBD1 matches 9 bases. CDR3 length: 14 residues. CDR1 and CDR2 from the germline V gene are MGHRA and YSYEKL. V gave up 2 bases and J gave up 4 bases; unmatched junction bases: 2. The CDR3: CASSQPGQGYGYTF. The CDR3 DNA follows: TGCGCCAGCAGCCAACCGGGACAGGGCTATGGCTACACCTTC.

V gene TRBV27 combines with J gene TRBJ1-4; perhaps TRBD1 as D (5 bases). The CDR3 sequence is 12 residues long. The germline gives CDR1 MNHEY, CDR2 SMNVEV (reference sequence). Trimming left V 11 bases short and J 4 bases short, with 11 bases between. The CDR3 region has the DNA TGTGCCTCGGGGGTTCTTAATGAAAAACTGTTTTTT. Translating gives CASGVLNEKLFF.

This chain joins TRBV5-1 and TRBJ1-1; no firm D call. The CDR3 runs to 14 residues. CDR1 and CDR2 from the germline V gene are SGHRS and YFSETQ. Between the trimmed V and J ends, which lost 5 bases and 0 bases, there was a span of 11 bases. The CDR3 region has the DNA TGCGCCAGCAGGGTAGTGCAAGTGAACACTGAAGCTTTCTTT. Its translation is CASRVVQVNTEAFF.

The V and J genes are TRBV21-1 and TRBJ1-6. TRBV21-1 is a pseudogene locus. CDR3 size: 16 residues. The CDR3 here is CASYTKGRSFNSPLHF. CDR3 bases: TGTGCCAGCTATACGAAAGGTCGTTCGTTTAATTCACCCCTCCACTTT.

The chain has TRBV15 and TRBJ2-2; TRBD2 agrees at 7 bases. There are 17 residues in the CDR3. From germline, CDR1 is LNHNV and CDR2 YYDKDF (reference sequence). V was pared by 0 bases and J by 6 bases, with 10 bases of the junction left unmatched. In nucleotides, the CDR3 is TGTGCCACCAGCAGAGATCTTAGGGCGGGAGCGGCCGGGGAGCTGTTTTTT. The encoded protein is CATSRDLRAGAAGELFF.

The chain links TRBV6-1 to TRBJ1-4; D ambiguous. The CDR3 sequence is 16 residues long. Trimming cost V 0 bases and J 7 bases, with 15 bases left between them. In germline, CDR1 is MNHNS, CDR2 SASEGT. CDR3: CASSEARGRVGEKLFF. CDR3 DNA sequence: TGTGCCAGCAGTGAAGCGCGAGGGCGAGTCGGTGAAAAACTGTTTTTT.

The chain combines TRBV11-2 with TRBJ2-7, with 7 bases fitting TRBD2. This CDR3 contains 13 residues. The germline gives CDR1 SGHAT, CDR2 FQNNGV. With V trimmed by 1 base and J by 9 bases, 6 bases remained unmatched. The CDR3 spells CASSLAGRAAQYF. CDR3 in DNA: TGTGCCAGCAGCTTAGCAGGGAGGGCAGCGCAGTACTTC.

This chain links TRBV28 with TRBJ1-4, with D unclear. From germline, CDR1 is MDHEN and CDR2 SYDVKM. The CDR3 contains 15 residues. Trimming pared 5 bases from V and 2 bases from J, leaving 12 bases between. CDR3 loop: CASSPRRVTNEKLFF. The CDR3 coding sequence is TGTGCCAGCAGTCCCCGGCGGGTGACTAATGAAAAACTGTTTTTT.

The chain carries TRBV7-2 and TRBJ2-1; D remains unclear. This CDR3 region has 14 residues. V was clipped by 3 bases and J by 6 bases, with 12 bases between them. Germline CDR1 SGHTA, CDR2 FQGNSA. The CDR3 sequence is CASSFSDPRNEQFF. The CDR3 DNA reads TGTGCCAGCAGCTTCTCAGACCCTCGCAATGAGCAGTTCTTC.

The V and J genes are TRBV28 and TRBJ2-1; either TRBD1 or TRBD2 may supply D (5 bases each). This CDR3 comprises 17 residues. Germline V gene data show CDR1 as MDHEN and CDR2 as SYDVKM. Trimming stripped 5 bases from V and 7 bases from J, with 24 bases between. The CDR3 loop reads CASSLVGAVRGVNEQFF. The CDR3 nucleotides read TGTGCCAGCAGTCTCGTCGGGGCGGTGAGGGGAGTTAATGAGCAGTTCTTC.

This chain uses TRBV28 with TRBJ2-5; 7 nucleotides align to TRBD2. Germline V gene data show CDR1 as MDHEN and CDR2 as SYDVKM. The CDR3 runs to 13 residues. The J segment lost 3 bases and the V segment lost 3 bases, leaving 1 base of the junction unmatched. This CDR3 reads CASSFLAEETQYF. CDR3 coding DNA: TGTGCCAGCAGTTTCCTAGCGGAAGAGACCCAGTACTTC.

V is TRBV19 and J is TRBJ2-2; D ambiguous. V was cut by 3 bases and J by 0 bases, with 8 bases left in between. The CDR3 has 15 amino acids. Germline V gene data show CDR1 as LNHDA and CDR2 as SQIVND (reference sequence). The CDR3 sequence: CASSIQTTNTGELFF. CDR3 coding DNA: TGTGCCAGTAGTATTCAGACAACGAACACCGGGGAGCTGTTTTTT.

This sequence joins TRBV20-1 and TRBJ2-5, with D possibly TRBD2 on 6 matching bases. Germline V lookup: CDR1 DFQATT, CDR2 SNEGSKA (reference sequence). V was cut by 3 bases and J by 5 bases, with 13 bases left in between. The CDR3 is 13 residues long. CDR3 sequence: CSASLVAGETQYF. In DNA form, the CDR3 reads TGCAGTGCTAGTTTGGTGGCGGGGGAGACCCAGTACTTC.

The CDR3 nucleotides read TGTGCCAGCAGCTTGTGGCAGATGAACACTGAAGCTTTCTTT. It encodes CASSLWQMNTEAFF. The V and J genes are TRBV5-4 and TRBJ1-1; the D is unclear. Germline CDR1 SGHNT, CDR2 YYREEE (reference sequence). V was trimmed by 1 base and J by 0 bases, leaving 7 bases between them. The CDR3 contains 14 residues.

The chain recombines TRBV15 with TRBJ1-3; D is unclear. CDR1 and CDR2 from the germline V gene are LNHNV and YYDKDF (reference sequence). This CDR3 has 14 amino acids. The ends were cut back, 5 bases at V and 1 base at J, with 9 bases in the middle. This CDR3 is CATSPDMSGNTIYF. The CDR3 DNA is TGTGCCACCAGCCCCGATATGTCTGGAAACACCATATATTTT.

This chain uses TRBV9 with TRBJ1-2; TRBD1 might be the D (5 bases). This CDR3 is 11 amino acids long. CDR1 SGDLS and CDR2 YYNGEE come from the germline V gene. The germline V and J ends were trimmed by 7 bases and 8 bases, with 12 bases remaining between them. CDR3 DNA sequence: TGTGCCAGCGTAGGCAGGGCCGGCTACACCTTC. It yields the protein CASVGRAGYTF.

The chain carries TRBV15 and TRBJ2-7; perhaps D is TRBD1 or TRBD2 (6 bases each). The CDR3 spans 17 residues. V lost 1 base and J 2 bases, leaving 18 bases between the germline ends. Germline CDR1 is LNHNV and CDR2 is YYDKDF (reference sequence). The CDR3 DNA reads TGTGCCACCAGCAGAGGTTCGGGGGACAAAAAGCCCTACGAGCAGTACTTC. Protein: CATSRGSGDKKPYEQYF.

This clone has just a few counts. This chain links TRBV6-5 with TRBJ2-2, with 9 positions matching TRBD2. CDR3 length: 14 amino acids. Germline V CDR1 and CDR2: MNHEY, SVGAGI. V shed 6 bases, J shed 2 bases, and the junction held 1 base outside the gene matches. The CDR3 reads CASRAGGNTGELFF. CDR3 DNA sequence: TGTGCCAGCAGAGCGGGGGGTAACACCGGGGAGCTGTTTTTT.

The chain links TRBV5-1 to TRBJ1-1; the match to TRBD1 covers 9 bases. This CDR3 is built from 17 residues. Trimming cost V 4 bases and J 1 base; bases outside gene matches: 11. Germline assignment: CDR1 SGHRS and CDR2 YFSETQ. CDR3 in DNA: TGCGCCAGCAGCACTATTGGGACAGGGTGGGGGAACACTGAAGCTTTCTTT. Amino acids: CASSTIGTGWGNTEAFF.

The J gene is TRBJ2-7, the V gene TRBV20-1; 7 bases map to TRBD2. J gave up 4 bases and V 3 bases, and 9 bases lay outside the gene matches. The CDR3 totals 14 residues. Germline V gene data show CDR1 as DFQATT and CDR2 as SNEGSKA (reference sequence). CDR3 amino acids: CSASVLAAGYEQYF. As DNA, the CDR3 is TGCAGTGCTAGTGTCCTAGCGGCGGGTTACGAGCAGTACTTC.

This clone has only one observation. J is TRBJ2-3 and V is TRBV12-3 or TRBV12-4; D is possibly TRBD1 or TRBD2 (5 bases each). The CDR3 spans 13 residues. Trimming removed 5 bases from V and 2 bases from J, with 8 bases in between. CDR3: CASSGGYTDTQYF. CDR3 nucleotides: TGTGCCAGCAGTGGGGGATACACAGATACGCAGTATTTT.

The chain couples TRBV19 to TRBJ1-1; a possible D gene is TRBD1 (5 bases). CDR3 length: 11 amino acids. V lost 10 bases, J lost 5 bases, and 11 bases lay in between. CDR1 LNHDA and CDR2 SQIVND come from the germline V gene (reference sequence). The CDR3 here is CATAEGTEAFF. As DNA, the CDR3 is TGTGCCACCGCAGAGGGGACTGAAGCTTTCTTT.

V is TRBV7-8 and J is TRBJ2-7; D uncertain. V was pared by 5 bases and J by 5 bases, with 10 bases between. Germline CDR1 reads SGHVS; CDR2 reads FQNEAQ. This CDR3 region has 12 residues. The CDR3 loop is CASSLRFDEQYF. The DNA of the CDR3 is TGTGCCAGCAGCCTTAGATTCGACGAGCAGTACTTC. The variable domain in full, completed from reference TRBV7-8 and TRBJ2-7, reads GAGVSQSPRYKVAKRGQDVALRCDPISGHVSLFWYQQALGQGPEFLTYFQNEAQLDKSGLPSDRFFAERPEGSVSTLKIQRTQQEDSAVYLCASSLRFDEQYFGPGTRLTVT.

V is TRBV7-3 and J is TRBJ2-1, with a weak D call TRBD1 (6 bases). V was cut by 5 bases and J by 0 bases, with 14 bases left in between. CDR3 length equals 16 residues. Germline lookup yields CDR1 SGHTA and CDR2 FQGTGA. The CDR3 coding sequence is TGTGCCAGCAGCGCCGACAGGTCCAGCTCCTACAATGAGCAGTTCTTC. Encoded protein: CASSADRSSSYNEQFF. Full variable domain (remainder filled in from reference TRBV7-3 and TRBJ2-1): GAGVSQTPSNKVTEKGKYVELRCDPISGHTALYWYRQSLGQGPEFLIYFQGTGAADDSGLPNDRFFAVRPEGSVSTLKIQRTERGDSAVYLCASSADRSSSYNEQFFGPGTRLTVL.